One and the same sample provided the 32 T cell receptor beta chains below, sequenced in a study of kidney transplant recipient with SARS-CoV-2 infection. Using its own MiXCR run on the reads, TCRdb lists one record per CDR3 protein. The repertoire has about 250,000 distinct CDR3 sequences, about 30% of them found once; the top ten carry under 9.5%. Sequenced here: a blood sample, sampled at baseline and around day 110 from a kidney transplant recipient. These receptors all stem from a young adult male patient who had COVID-19 and was a kidney transplant recipient. Some T cells may be provided by the graft donor.

This clonotype was seen more than once but under ten times. The gene calls are TRBV2 and TRBJ1-1; D unresolved. The V gene lost 5 bases and the J gene lost 3 bases, with 13 bases spanning the gap. The CDR3 has 14 amino acids. Germline V gives CDR1 SNHLY, CDR2 FYNNEI. The CDR3 sequence is CASSPRRADTEAFF. DNA for the CDR3: TGTGCCAGCAGTCCCCGCCGGGCGGACACTGAAGCTTTCTTT.

With respect to this clonotype: This may arise from a read error, as a much more abundant clone is one base away. The chain has TRBV7-6 and TRBJ1-2; D not resolved. Germline CDR1 and CDR2: SGHVS and FNYEAQ. The V gene lost 5 bases and the J gene lost 7 bases, with 26 bases spanning the gap. This CDR3 region has 17 residues. Here the CDR3 DNA reads TGTGCCAGCAGCGACGCTCCTGAATCTCGAAAGACCTGTGGCTACACCTTC. It specifies CASSDAPESRKTCGYTF.

The table lists this clonotype with a count of one. A read error is possible here, since a much larger clone lies one base away. The CDR3 carries no conserved terminal phenylalanine or tryptophan, so it likely arises from a read error. This sequence joins TRBV11-2 and TRBJ1-6, with 7 bases that match TRBD1. Germline CDR1 SGHAT, CDR2 FQNNGV. The junction had 4 bases not matched to a gene; V was cut back by 3 bases and J by 8 bases. The CDR3 length is 14 residues. CDR3 loop: CASSFWQGDSPLHL. In DNA, the CDR3 is TGTGCCAGCAGCTTTTGGCAGGGGGATTCACCCCTCCACCTT.

This clonotype has a count of ten or more. The chain carries TRBV9 and TRBJ2-1, with D possibly TRBD2 on 7 matching bases. Germline V CDR1 and CDR2: SGDLS, YYNGEE. Trimming removed 4 bases from V and 8 bases from J, with 16 bases in between. CDR3 length: 14 amino acids. The CDR3 DNA follows: TGTGCCAGCAGCTCATACGGGGGGCGGGATGAGCAGTTCTTC. Protein sequence: CASSSYGGRDEQFF.

This clonotype was recorded many times. J is TRBJ2-7 and V is TRBV21-1; no check of the table's D call, TRBD1, against the DNA was made. TRBV21-1 is tagged as a pseudogene. CDR3 length equals 18 residues. CDR3 residues: CASSNSPGTLRGEYEQYF. The CDR3 DNA follows: TGTGCCAGCAGCAACTCGCCGGGGACCCTACGGGGCGAATACGAGCAGTACTTC.

This clonotype was seen repeatedly, ten times or more. CDR3 region: CASSGVPTNRKTYGYTF. The CDR3 DNA reads TGTGCCAGTAGTGGCGTACCGACAAATCGAAAGACCTATGGCTACACCTTC. This chain connects TRBV19 to TRBJ1-2; D gene unclear. This CDR3 has 17 residues. Germline V gene sequence: CDR1 LNHDA, CDR2 SQIVND (reference sequence). Trimming left V 5 bases short and J 4 bases short, with 23 bases between.

About this clonotype itself: A read error may produce the germline difference seen at one junction end. This chain joins TRBV5-4 and TRBJ2-7; 12 nucleotides line up with TRBD1. Germline V gene lookup returns CDR1 SGHNT and CDR2 YYREEE (reference sequence). CDR3 length equals 15 residues. CDR3 bases: TGTGCCAGCGGGCAAAGGGACAGGGGGCAATACGAGCAGCACTTC. Its protein is CASGQRDRGQYEQHF.

Ten or more counts support this clonotype. This sequence joins TRBV11-2 and TRBJ2-1; D not resolved. This CDR3 is 11 amino acids long. CDR1 and CDR2 from the germline V gene are SGHAT and FQNNGV. The V end lost 5 bases, the J end lost 6 bases, and 5 bases lay between the germline ends. This CDR3 reads CASSGFNEQFF. DNA of the CDR3: TGTGCCAGCAGCGGTTTCAATGAGCAGTTCTTC.

This clonotype has a handful of counts. At one end, the junction sequence differs from germline, possibly due to a read error. V gene TRBV25-1 combines with J gene TRBJ2-6, with D possibly matching TRBD2 (5 bases). Germline V gene lookup returns CDR1 MGHDK and CDR2 SYGVNS. The CDR3 covers 16 residues. As DNA, the CDR3 is TGTACCAGCAGTCAATCTTGGGGAGCGGGGGCCAACGTCCTGACTTTC. Translated: CTSSQSWGAGANVLTF.

A remark on this clonotype: This may arise from a read error, as a much more abundant clone is one base away. Lacking the conserved final phenylalanine or tryptophan, this CDR3 likely reflects a read error. The V call is TRBV5-4, the J call TRBJ2-7; 12 bases align to TRBD1. Germline V gives CDR1 SGHNT, CDR2 YYREEE (reference sequence). Germline trimming cut 4 bases from V and 3 bases from J; bases unmatched to any gene: 5. The CDR3 is 15 residues long. The CDR3 region has the DNA TGTGCCAGCAGCCCAGGGACAGGGGGCATCTACGAGCAGTACCTC. It specifies CASSPGTGGIYEQYL.

A note on this clonotype: This sequence may be a read error, since a much larger clone differs from it by one base. The chain links TRBV5-1 to TRBJ2-5; 10 nucleotides match TRBD2. This CDR3 contains 16 residues. CDR1 and CDR2 from the germline V gene are SGHRS and YFSETQ. The CDR3 DNA reads TGCACCAGCAGCTGGTCTAGCGGGAGTATGGGAGAGACCCAGTACTTC. Protein: CTSSWSSGSMGETQYF.

The chain carries TRBV5-1 and TRBJ2-5, with TRBD2 matching 13 bases. The CDR3 is 17 amino acids. Unmatched junction bases numbered 11, after V lost 7 bases and J lost 2 bases. Looked up from germline, CDR1 is SGHRS and CDR2 is YFSETQ. The CDR3 nucleotides are TGCGCCAGCTCAGGACTAGCGGGGGTCATGATTCAAGAGACCCAGTACTTC. Translated, it gives CASSGLAGVMIQETQYF. Using reference TRBV5-1 and TRBJ2-5 for the parts outside the CDR3, the full variable domain is KAGVTQTPRYLIKTRGQQVTLSCSPISGHRSVSWYQQTPGQGLQFLFEYFSETQRNKGNFPGRFSGRQFSNSRSEMNVSTLELGDSALYLCASSGLAGVMIQETQYFGPGTRLLVL.

Details on this clonotype: A much larger clone sits a single nucleotide away, making a read error possible. The CDR3 DNA is TGTGCCATCAGTGAGTCGAGTGACAGATCTAACTATGGCCACACCTTC. This codes for CAISESSDRSNYGHTF. The chain has TRBV10-3 and TRBJ1-2, with D tentatively TRBD1 (5 bases). Germline V CDR1 and CDR2: ENHRY, SYGVKD. This CDR3 has 16 amino acids.

Points on this clonotype: A single base separates this from a much larger clone, so it may be a read error. The chain links TRBV5-4 to TRBJ2-5; 16 nucleotides align to TRBD2. Germline V gene lookup returns CDR1 SGHNT and CDR2 YYREEE (reference sequence). The CDR3 runs to 16 residues. Written as DNA, the CDR3 is TGTGCCAACAGCGGGGGACTAGCGGGAGGGCAAGAGACCCAGTACTTC. It specifies CANSGGLAGGQETQYF.

The chain couples TRBV3-1 to TRBJ2-1; TRBD2 matches at 10 bases. The germline V gene encodes CDR1 LGHDT and CDR2 YNNKEL (reference sequence). V shed 1 base, J shed 5 bases, and the junction held 8 bases outside the gene matches. This CDR3 comprises 17 residues. The CDR3 DNA is TGTGCCAGCAGCCAAGGGGTGGCTAGCGGGAGAAACAATGAGCAGTTCTTC. It translates to CASSQGVASGRNNEQFF.

Concerning this clonotype: A much larger clone sits a single nucleotide away, making a read error possible. The CDR3 loop is CAGSQAGKDGYTF. The CDR3 coding sequence is TGTGCCGGCAGTCAGGCCGGGAAGGATGGCTACACCTTC. The chain carries TRBV28 and TRBJ1-2, with no clear D. CDR3 size: 13 residues. Germline CDR1 is MDHEN and CDR2 is SYDVKM.

With respect to this clonotype: This may come from a read error, since a much larger clone is one base off. The rearrangement joins TRBV30 to TRBJ2-7; 12 bases fit TRBD2. Germline-derived CDR1 and CDR2 are GTSNPN and SVGIG (reference sequence). The junction had 10 bases not matched to a gene; V was cut back by 2 bases and J by 5 bases. The CDR3 consists of 16 residues. CDR3 in DNA: TGTGCCTGGAGTAATCAGACTAGCGGGAGATTTAACGAGCAGTACTTC. Protein sequence: CAWSNQTSGRFNEQYF.

As concerns this clonotype: This clone may be a read error of a much larger clone one base away. The CDR3 DNA is TGTGCCAGCAGCTCCGCATCGGTCGTTAAAAAGACCTATGGCTACACCTTC. Its protein is CASSSASVVKKTYGYTF. This sequence joins TRBV16 and TRBJ1-2; no clear D gene. The CDR3 consists of 17 residues. V lost 5 bases and J lost 4, with 23 bases in between. Germline CDR1 and CDR2: KGHSY and FQNENV.

In regard to this clonotype: A much larger clonotype is one base distant, so this may be a read error. This likely comes from a read error, as the CDR3 has no conserved phenylalanine or tryptophan at its end. V gene TRBV29-1 combines with J gene TRBJ1-2; no definite D call. With 6 bases removed from V and 5 bases from J, the gap between germline ends came to 7 bases. The CDR3 sequence is 10 residues long. Germline loops: CDR1 SQVTM, CDR2 ANQGSEA. The CDR3 coding sequence is TGCAGCGTCGGGGAGTATGGCTACACCCTC. Translated: CSVGEYGYTL.

This clonotype was detected ten times or more. The CDR3 region has the DNA TGTGCCAGCAGTGAAAGGGGGCTTGTTACAGAGACCCAGTACTTC. Residues: CASSERGLVTETQYF. The chain combines TRBV6-1 with TRBJ2-5; 7 bases are shared with TRBD1. In germline, CDR1 is MNHNS, CDR2 SASEGT. This CDR3 has 15 residues. The trim removed 2 bases at V and 4 bases at J, leaving 7 bases unmatched.

This clonotype was recorded at least ten times. The V and J genes are TRBV6-5 and TRBJ1-2; tentatively, D is TRBD1 (5 bases). Germline CDR1 MNHEY, CDR2 SVGAGI. V gave up 10 bases and J gave up 8 bases, with 20 bases separating them. This CDR3 is built from 13 residues. The CDR3 DNA sequence: TGTGCCACCACTTACGGGACGGCATCGGGCTACACCTTC. This encodes CATTYGTASGYTF.

Note on this clonotype: A much more abundant neighbour one base away suggests this may be a read error. The chain combines TRBV18 with TRBJ2-7, with D maybe TRBD2 (5 bases). The germline V gene has CDR1 KGHSH and CDR2 LQKENI. CDR3 size: 14 residues. V gave up 8 bases and J gave up 6 bases, with 20 bases separating them. The CDR3 spells CASPSQEDGVEQYF. The CDR3 nucleotides read TGTGCCAGCCCATCCCAGGAGGACGGGGTCGAGCAGTACTTC.

Many counts were recorded for this clonotype. The junction does not match germline at one end; this may be a read error. The chain couples TRBV28 to TRBJ1-4; D remains ambiguous. CDR3 size: 11 residues. Germline CDR1 MDHEN, CDR2 SYDVKM. The CDR3 spells CASRSRKQLSF. The CDR3 region has the DNA TGTGCCAGCAGGAGCCGTAAACAGCTCTCTTTT. The full variable domain, with the rest looked up from reference TRBV28 and TRBJ1-4, is DVKVTQSSRYLVKRTGEKVFLECVQDMDHENMFWYRQDPGLGLRLIYFSYDVKMKEKGDIPEGYSVSREKKERFSLILESASTNQTSMYLCASRSRKQLSFGSGTQLSVL.

This clonotype was recorded at least ten times. The chain combines TRBV28 with TRBJ2-7, with D possibly TRBD2 on 6 matching bases. CDR1 is MDHEN, CDR2 SYDVKM, per germline. V dropped 1 base and J dropped 3 bases, with 7 bases sitting between them. This CDR3 is 13 amino acids long. The CDR3 is CASSLFGGYEQYV. In nucleotides, the CDR3 is TGTGCCAGCAGTTTATTCGGGGGCTACGAGCAGTACGTC.

This clonotype was picked up many times. The V gene is TRBV20-1, the J gene TRBJ1-5; 7 positions match TRBD1. Germline CDR1 reads DFQATT; CDR2 reads SNEGSKA (reference sequence). Trimming cost V 5 bases and J 1 base; bases outside gene matches: 11. The CDR3 runs to 16 residues. The CDR3 loop is CSAPTGTEWSNQPQHF. The CDR3 coding sequence is TGCAGTGCTCCGACAGGGACGGAGTGGAGCAATCAGCCCCAGCATTTT.

A remark on this clonotype: A single base separates this from a much larger clone, so it may be a read error. The chain recombines TRBV4-1 with TRBJ2-4; D unresolved. Gene TRBJ2-7 matches the end of the DNA better, so the J call may be wrong. There are 16 residues in the CDR3. Germline assignment: CDR1 MGHRA and CDR2 YSYEKL. In nucleotides, the CDR3 is TGCGCCAGCAGCAAGGCCTTACGGGCCTCCTCCTACGAGCAGTACTTC. It yields the protein CASSKALRASSYEQYF.

The J gene is TRBJ1-2, the V gene TRBV7-3; D gene unclear. The CDR3 extends over 17 amino acids. Germline values: CDR1 SGHTA, CDR2 FQGTGA. The V end lost 4 bases, the J end lost 4 bases, and 22 bases lay between the germline ends. CDR3 residues: CASSCVRDARKTYGYTF. The CDR3, as DNA: TGTGCCAGCAGCTGTGTACGAGACGCTCGAAAGACCTATGGCTACACCTTC.

This clonotype was found many times. The chain carries TRBV3-1 and TRBJ1-2; the D gene is possibly TRBD1 (5 bases). Between the trimmed V and J ends, which lost 0 bases and 5 bases, there was a span of 7 bases. The CDR3 runs 13 residues. Germline-derived CDR1 and CDR2 are LGHDT and YNNKEL (reference sequence). CDR3 in DNA: TGTGCCAGCAGCCAAGAATCAGGGTATGGCTACACCTTC. Amino acids: CASSQESGYGYTF. Variable domain in full (rest from reference TRBV3-1 and TRBJ1-2): DTAVSQTPKYLVTQMGNDKSIKCEQNLGHDTMYWYKQDSKKFLKIMFSYNNKELIINETVPNRFSPKSPDKAHLNLHINSLELGDSAVYFCASSQESGYGYTFGSGTRLTVV.

This clonotype showed up just a few times. V gene TRBV20-1 combines with J gene TRBJ2-5, with 8 positions matching TRBD2. There are 15 residues in the CDR3. The germline CDR1 and CDR2 sequences are DFQATT and SNEGSKA (reference sequence). V lost 3 bases and J lost 0; bases outside the gene matches: 6. The CDR3 DNA reads as TGCAGTGCTAGCATAGCGGGGTGGTACCAAGAGACCCAGTACTTC. Encoded protein: CSASIAGWYQETQYF.

The chain carries TRBV10-3 and TRBJ2-1; a weak D match, TRBD2 (5 bases). The CDR3 covers 11 residues. Trimming removed 6 bases at V and 7 bases at J, with 7 bases between. Germline V gene lookup returns CDR1 ENHRY and CDR2 SYGVKD. The CDR3 DNA is TGTGCCATCAGAGAGGGAAATGAGCAGTTCTTC. This gives the protein CAIREGNEQFF.

This clonotype was observed many times. V and J are TRBV4-1 and TRBJ2-7; a weak D match, TRBD2 (6 bases). V shed 0 bases and J shed 7 bases, with 16 bases lying between them. This CDR3 has 15 residues. Germline loops: CDR1 MGHRA, CDR2 YSYEKL. CDR3 in amino acids: CASSQEERAGWEQYF. CDR3 DNA sequence: TGCGCCAGCAGCCAAGAAGAGCGGGCAGGGTGGGAGCAGTACTTC.

This chain connects TRBV15 to TRBJ1-2; no clear D. V was cut by 4 bases and J by 4 bases, with 22 bases left in between. Per the germline V gene, CDR1 is LNHNV and CDR2 is YYDKDF (reference sequence). CDR3 length equals 17 residues. CDR3 sequence reads: CATSTYIGCGKTYGYTF. The DNA of the CDR3 is TGTGCCACCAGCACATATATAGGGTGTGGAAAGACCTATGGCTACACCTTC.